This TCR beta chain comes out of a study of blood T cell repertoires in COVID-19. Overall study: Donors in the United States, Italy and Spain gave samples during acute or convalescent COVID-19. T cells, B-cell-depleted T cells, or PBMCs supplied cDNA or gDNA.

Under the authors' procedure: Cell counts per sample came from amplifying reference gene primers. Assay used: immunoSEQ multiplex PCR; TCRdb lists only in-frame clones, some missing. V and J calls and clone size are as listed in that table; D and trimming were resolved from the DNA. The repertoire holds about 150,000 clones, with 75% to 85% as singletons. This CDR3 is 13 amino acids long. Germline V lookup: CDR1 GTSNPN, CDR2 SVGIG (reference sequence). V was clipped by 8 bases and J by 4 bases, with 15 bases between them. V and J are TRBV30 and TRBJ2-1; perhaps TRBD2 as D (6 bases). The sample taken for sequencing was peripheral blood. The origin of this receptor is a woman aged 50 to 65 with acute or convalescent COVID-19. In DNA, the CDR3 is TGTGCCCGAACCGGGACTGAGTACAATGAGCAGTTCTTC. Protein product: CARTGTEYNEQFF.